The rows below give T cell receptor beta chains drawn from one sample of a study of cytomegalovirus exposure and HLA in healthy donors. The table came from immunoSEQ multiplex PCR; TCRdb's copy has only in-frame clones and leaves some out. The profile shows about 180,000 clones, 79% of them singletons. The material sequenced was PBMCs. These receptors came from a woman aged 40 to 50 in good health and CMV-seronegative. The CDR3 runs from the conserved cysteine through the conserved F or W. A D gene is named only where the DNA matches it firmly. Rows may omit the clone size; those that give it use once, few, many or a size class.

abundance | j_gene | d_gene | v_gene | CDR3nt | CDR3aa
. | TRBJ2-3 | TRBD2 | TRBV27 | TGTGCCAGTTGCAGGAGGGGCGGGAGGGACACAGATACGCAGTATTTT | CASCRRGGRDTDTQYF
. | TRBJ1-1 | . | TRBV27 | TGTGCCAGCAGTTCCCCAATGAGAACTGAAGCTTTCTTT | CASSSPMRTEAFF
. | TRBJ2-3 | . | TRBV13 | TGTGCCAGCAGCTTATTCAGGGGTCCCGATACGCAGTATTTT | CASSLFRGPDTQYF
once | TRBJ2-7 | TRBD1 | TRBV5-1 | TGCGCCAGCAGCCCGGGACAGGGGGCCTGGGAGCAGTACTTC | CASSPGQGAWEQYF
. | TRBJ1-2 | . | TRBV5-1 | TGCGCCAGTTCACAGGGCCCTAACTATGGCTACACCTTC | CASSQGPNYGYTF
. | TRBJ2-1 | TRBD2 | TRBV28 | TGTGCCAGCAGTTTAAATCCCGGGAGGGCCAATGAGCAGTTCTTC | CASSLNPGRANEQFF
. | TRBJ2-1 | . | TRBV5-1 | TGCGCCAGCAGCCCGGGACTTCTCAATGAGCAGTTCTTC | CASSPGLLNEQFF
. | TRBJ1-5 | TRBD1 | TRBV28 | TGTGCCAGCAGTGTCGCAGGGGGTTATCAGCCCCAGCATTTT | CASSVAGGYQPQHF
. | TRBJ2-1 | . | TRBV7-9 | TGTGCCAGCAGCTTACCCAGCGAAAACTACAATGAGCAGTTCTTC | CASSLPSENYNEQFF
. | TRBJ1-5 | TRBD1 | TRBV7-8 | TGTGCCAGCAGCTTAGCGCCGGGACAGGGTAGGGATCAGCCCCAGCATTTT | CASSLAPGQGRDQPQHF
. | TRBJ1-1 | . | TRBV29-1 | TGCAGCGCCCGGGACAACCCGACTGAAGCTTTCTTT | CSARDNPTEAFF
. | TRBJ1-3 | . | TRBV18 | TGTGCCAGCTCACCCGAGACGGGGAACACCATATATTTT | CASSPETGNTIYF
. | TRBJ1-1 | . | TRBV27 | TGTGCCAGCAGTTTATCGAGGCTAACTGAAGCTTTCTTT | CASSLSRLTEAFF
once | TRBJ2-7 | . | TRBV28 | TGTGCCAGCAGTTTGTTCTCTCCGGGACACGCAGCCTACGAGCAGTACTTC | CASSLFSPGHAAYEQYF
few | TRBJ1-1 | . | TRBV27 | TGTGCCAGCAGTTTAACGATGGGGGCCACTGAAGCTTTCTTT | CASSLTMGATEAFF
few | TRBJ2-7 | . | TRBV19 | TGTGCCAGTAGTAGGGAAGGGGGAGGGACCTACGAGCAGTACTTC | CASSREGGGTYEQYF
. | TRBJ2-7 | TRBD2 | TRBV11-2 | TGTGCCAGCAGCTTAACGCTAGCGGGAGGGGTCGAGCAGTACTTC | CASSLTLAGGVEQYF
. | TRBJ1-2 | . | TRBV5-6 | TGTGCCAGCAGCCCGGCTGGGGCCTCCTATGGCTACACCTTC | CASSPAGASYGYTF
. | TRBJ1-1 | . | TRBV6-6 | TGTGCCAGCAGTTACCCGGGGGGGGCGGTCACTGAAGCTTTCTTT | CASSYPGGAVTEAFF
once | TRBJ1-1 | . | TRBV6-5 | TGTGCCAGCAGTTACATCAGGACAGCAGGTGAAGCTTTCTTT | CASSYIRTAGEAFF
. | TRBJ2-5 | TRBD1 | TRBV27 | TGTGCCAGCACCACAGGGGAACCGGGGGAGACCCAGTACTTC | CASTTGEPGETQYF
. | TRBJ1-2 | TRBD1 | TRBV7-9 | TGTGCCAGCAGCAGGGACAGGGCCGTCTATGGCTACACCTTC | CASSRDRAVYGYTF
few | TRBJ2-1 | . | TRBV6-6 | TGTGCCAGCAGCCTCACCGTCCTCGGGGAGCAGTTCTTC | CASSLTVLGEQFF
. | TRBJ1-1 | TRBD1 | TRBV4-2 | TGTGCCAGCAACGGGACAGGGAAGAACACTGAAGCTTTCTTT | CASNGTGKNTEAFF